This T cell receptor beta chain was observed in a study of T cell clonotyping in hematopoietic cell transplantation. General study findings and limits: Few recipient clonotypes overlapped donors; over 97% were de novo at given depth.

Some clones are missing from TCRdb's copy, which holds only in-frame ones; the method was immunoSEQ multiplex PCR. The sample records about 12,000 clones, about 86% being singletons. The CDR3 runs 16 residues. Germline V gene sequence: CDR1 GTSNPN, CDR2 SVGIG (reference sequence). Comments on this clone: Its antigen is unidentified.

The receptor comes from a female patient between 35 and 55 years old who had an allogeneic stem cell transplant from a related donor, so T cells may come from the graft donor. Some clones in this sample may be carry-over from other donors' samples. The sequences come from PBMCs, collected 100 days after allogeneic stem cell transplant. The gene calls are TRBV30 and TRBJ2-5; 11 nucleotides agree with TRBD1. The last part of the DNA fits TRBJ2-7 better; the J call may be wrong. CDR3 nucleotides: TGTGCCTGGAGTGTACCCCGGGACAGGGGGTCCTACGAGCAGTACTTC. Its protein is CAWSVPRDRGSYEQYF.